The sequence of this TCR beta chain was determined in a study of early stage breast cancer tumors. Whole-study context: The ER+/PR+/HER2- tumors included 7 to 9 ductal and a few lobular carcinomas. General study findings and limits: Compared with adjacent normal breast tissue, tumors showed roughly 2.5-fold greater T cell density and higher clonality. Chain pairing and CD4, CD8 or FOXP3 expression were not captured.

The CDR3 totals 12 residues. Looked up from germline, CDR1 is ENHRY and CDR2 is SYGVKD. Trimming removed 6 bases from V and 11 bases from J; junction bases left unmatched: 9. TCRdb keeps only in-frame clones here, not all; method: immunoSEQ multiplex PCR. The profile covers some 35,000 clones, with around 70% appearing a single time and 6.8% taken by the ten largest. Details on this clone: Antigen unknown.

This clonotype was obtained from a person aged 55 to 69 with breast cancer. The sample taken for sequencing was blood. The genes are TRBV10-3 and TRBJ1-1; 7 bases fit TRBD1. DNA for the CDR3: TGTGCCATCAGCCCACAGGGGAGGTGGGCTTTCTTT. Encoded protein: CAISPQGRWAFF.